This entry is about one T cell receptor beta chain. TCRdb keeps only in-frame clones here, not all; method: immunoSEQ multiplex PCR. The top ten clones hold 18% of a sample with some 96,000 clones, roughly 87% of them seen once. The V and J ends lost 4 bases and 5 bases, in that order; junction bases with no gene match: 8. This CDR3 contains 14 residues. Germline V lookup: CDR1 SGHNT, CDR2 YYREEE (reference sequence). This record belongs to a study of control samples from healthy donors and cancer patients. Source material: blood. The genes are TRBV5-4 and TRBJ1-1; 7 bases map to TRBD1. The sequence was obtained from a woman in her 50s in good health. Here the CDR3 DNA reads TGTGCCAGCAGCCAGGAGGGGGCGCGGACTGAAGCTTTCTTT. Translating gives CASSQEGARTEAFF.